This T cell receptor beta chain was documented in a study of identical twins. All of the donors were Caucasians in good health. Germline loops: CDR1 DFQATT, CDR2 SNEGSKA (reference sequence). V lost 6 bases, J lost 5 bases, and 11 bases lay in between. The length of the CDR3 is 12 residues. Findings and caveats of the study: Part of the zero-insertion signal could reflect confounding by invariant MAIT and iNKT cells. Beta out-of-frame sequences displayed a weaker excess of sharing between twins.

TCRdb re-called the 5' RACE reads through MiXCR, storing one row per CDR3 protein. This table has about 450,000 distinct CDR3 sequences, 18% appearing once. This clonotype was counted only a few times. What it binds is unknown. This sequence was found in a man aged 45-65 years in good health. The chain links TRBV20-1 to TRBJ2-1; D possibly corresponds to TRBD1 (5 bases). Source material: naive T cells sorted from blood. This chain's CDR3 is CSARRQNNEQFF. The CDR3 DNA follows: TGCAGTGCGAGGCGACAGAACAATGAGCAGTTCTTC.